The rows below give T cell receptor beta chains drawn from one sample of a study of identical twins. TCRdb processed the 5' RACE reads anew with MiXCR; each CDR3 protein has one entry. The sample contains about 570,000 distinct CDR3 sequences, over 8.5% of which appear only once. This sample was also put to use in a study of yellow fever vaccine responses in identical twins.

Source material: PBMCs. The receptors originated from a woman aged 18 to 35 in good health. The CDR3 runs from the conserved cysteine through the conserved F or W. D genes are given only for firm matches. Rows may omit the clone size; those that give it use once, few, many or a size class.

>TRBD2|TRBV5-5|TRBJ2-3|few
TGTGCCAGCAGCTCACAACTAGCGGGGAACACAGATACGCAGTATTTT
CASSSQLAGNTDTQYF
>TRBD1|TRBV20-1|TRBJ2-2|many
TGCAGTGCATCCGGGACAGGGGTCGGGGAGCTGTTTTTT
CSASGTGVGELFF
>TRBD2|TRBV7-2|TRBJ2-5|many
TGTGCCAGCAACGGACTAGCGGGAGAAGAGACCCAGTACTTC
CASNGLAGEETQYF
>.|TRBV5-5|TRBJ1-5|many
TGTGCCAGCAGCGGGGTAGTTACTAATGGCAATCAGCCCCAGCATTTT
CASSGVVTNGNQPQHF
>.|TRBV6-1|TRBJ2-1|.
TGTGCCAGCAGCCCGGTCCCGGCGGGCGTTGCTGCCTACAATGAGCAGTTCTTC
CASSPVPAGVAAYNEQFF
>TRBD1|TRBV12-3/TRBV12-4|TRBJ1-2|.
TGTGCCAGCAGTTTTAACAGGGGGTCGTCTGGCTACACCTTC
CASSFNRGSSGYTF
>.|TRBV7-2|TRBJ1-6|few
TGTGCCAGCACCTCAGGGCAGGGGAGTAATTCACCCCTCCACTTT
CASTSGQGSNSPLHF
>TRBD1|TRBV4-1|TRBJ1-4|few
TGCGCCAGCAGCCTAAGCCGGGACAGGAAATCTAATGAAAAACTGTTTTTT
CASSLSRDRKSNEKLFF
>TRBD2|TRBV3-1|TRBJ2-6|.
TGTGCCAGCAGCCAAGAGACTAGCGGGGGGTTCTCTGGGGCCAACGTCCTGACTTTC
CASSQETSGGFSGANVLTF
>.|TRBV7-2|TRBJ2-3|.
TGTGCCAGCAGCCTCGTCGGGGTAGATACGCAGTATTTT
CASSLVGVDTQYF
>.|TRBV12-3/TRBV12-4|TRBJ1-4|few
TGTGCCAGCAGTCTTGGGGGAGGACCTACAACTAATGAAAAACTGTTTTTT
CASSLGGGPTTNEKLFF
>TRBD1|TRBV3-1|TRBJ2-7|many
TGTGCCAGCAGCCAAGTCATGCCACCGGGACAGGTTCACGAGCAGTACTTC
CASSQVMPPGQVHEQYF
>TRBD1|TRBV6-1|TRBJ1-5|.
TGTGCCAGCCGCGTTACCAGGGGGCGTCAGCCCCAGCATTTT
CASRVTRGRQPQHF
>.|TRBV7-3|TRBJ2-2|.
TGTGCCAGCAGCCTAAAAGCCGGATTCACCGGGGAGCTGTTTTTT
CASSLKAGFTGELFF
>.|TRBV6-1|TRBJ2-1|many
TGTGCCAGCAGGACCGCGGCGGGACGGGAGGAGCAGTTCTTC
CASRTAAGREEQFF
>.|TRBV6-2/TRBV6-3|TRBJ1-5|many
TGTGCCAGCAGTTCCTCTAAGGGGCAGCCCCAGCATTTT
CASSSSKGQPQHF
>.|TRBV7-2|TRBJ2-1|few
TGTGCCAGCAGCTTATTACTCGACAATGAGCAGTTCTTC
CASSLLLDNEQFF
>TRBD2|TRBV3-1|TRBJ2-3|few
TGTGCCAGCAGCCGCCAGCGGGGCAGCACAGATACGCAGTATTTT
CASSRQRGSTDTQYF
>.|TRBV29-1|TRBJ2-7|.
TGCAGCGTTTGGGGGGGCACCTACGAGCAGTACTTC
CSVWGGTYEQYF
>.|TRBV6-5|TRBJ2-5|many
TGTGCCAGCAGTTACAGTGGAGGGGGGTACCAAGAGACCCAGTACTTC
CASSYSGGGYQETQYF
>.|TRBV6-2/TRBV6-3|TRBJ2-2|many
TGTGCCAGCAGAACCACAGGGATTCACACCGGGGAGCTGTTTTTT
CASRTTGIHTGELFF
>TRBD1|TRBV20-1|TRBJ2-7|few
TGCAGTGCTTGGGTAGGGGGCTTCGAGCAGTACTTC
CSAWVGGFEQYF
>TRBD2|TRBV20-1|TRBJ2-1|many
TGCAGTGCTAGTCAACTAGCGGGGGGGCCGGGTGAGCAGTTCTTC
CSASQLAGGPGEQFF
>.|TRBV20-1|TRBJ1-1|many
TGCAGTGCTAGTCCCGGGGGCTCGATGAACACTGAAGCTTTCTTT
CSASPGGSMNTEAFF
>TRBD1|TRBV6-1|TRBJ2-7|.
TGTGCCAGCAGTCAACGACAGGGGGGAAACGAGCAGTACTTC
CASSQRQGGNEQYF
>.|TRBV7-9|TRBJ1-6|.
TGTGCCAGCAGCTTACTGGGGCTTAATTCACCCCTCCACTTT
CASSLLGLNSPLHF
>.|TRBV29-1|TRBJ2-7|many
TGCAGCGTTGGCGCGATATCCAGCTACGAGCAGTACTTC
CSVGAISSYEQYF
>TRBD2|TRBV27|TRBJ2-1|many
TGTGCCAGCACCGAAATATCTAGCGGGCGTTACAATGAGCAGTTCTTC
CASTEISSGRYNEQFF
>.|TRBV6-1|TRBJ1-5|.
TGTGCCAGCAGTGAAGAAGCGGCTGGACAGTTCCAGCCCCAGCATTTT
CASSEEAAGQFQPQHF
>TRBD1|TRBV20-1|TRBJ1-5|few
TGCAGTGCTCAGGACAGGGGAGATCAGCCCCAGCATTTT
CSAQDRGDQPQHF
>.|TRBV18|TRBJ1-5|many
TGTGCCAGCTCACCCATATTCCTAGGGGATAGCAATCAGCCCCAGCATTTT
CASSPIFLGDSNQPQHF
>.|TRBV6-5|TRBJ1-1|few
TGTGCCAGCAGCTATACACACCAGAACACTGAAGCTTTCTTT
CASSYTHQNTEAFF
>.|TRBV12-3/TRBV12-4|TRBJ2-2|many
TGTGCCAGCAGTCCAGGGATAGGGACCGGGGAGCTGTTTTTT
CASSPGIGTGELFF
>.|TRBV5-1|TRBJ2-7|many
TGCGCCAGCACCAAGGTAACGCCGGGGGCAACCTACGAGCAGTACTTC
CASTKVTPGATYEQYF
>.|TRBV25-1|TRBJ2-1|many
TGTGCCAGCAGCCTAGACCTTGGGGACCTGCAGTTCTTC
CASSLDLGDLQFF
>.|TRBV6-2/TRBV6-3|TRBJ2-5|.
TGTGCCAGCAGTTCGGGGCGAGAGGGGATACAAGAGACCCAGTACTTC
CASSSGREGIQETQYF
>.|TRBV20-1|TRBJ2-3|.
TGCAGTGCTAGTCCCTGGGGGGAGGTCAGCACAGATACGCAGTATTTT
CSASPWGEVSTDTQYF
>.|TRBV2|TRBJ1-1|.
TGTGCCAGCAGTGACTACGGGACCAACGTGGAGGCTTTCTTT
CASSDYGTNVEAFF
>TRBD2|TRBV6-1|TRBJ2-7|.
TGTGCCAACGTACTAGCGGGAGAGGGGAGCGAGCAGTACTTC
CANVLAGEGSEQYF
>.|TRBV4-1|TRBJ2-3|few
TGCGCCAGCAGCCAAGTTAAGGACAGCCGCCAGGGTACGCAGTATTTT
CASSQVKDSRQGTQYF
>.|TRBV7-8|TRBJ1-2|few
TGTGCCAGCAGCCCCCGGCCAGGAGAACCTTATGGCTACACCTTC
CASSPRPGEPYGYTF
>.|TRBV10-2|TRBJ2-7|.
TGCGCCAGCAGTGAGGCCAGGGGCGAGCAGTACTTC
CASSEARGEQYF
>.|TRBV20-1|TRBJ2-7|.
TGCAGTGCCAATACAGAGACATCCTACGAGCAGTACTTC
CSANTETSYEQYF
>.|TRBV15|TRBJ2-7|few
TGTGCCACCAGCAGAAACAGGGATGCGGCCTACGAGCAGTACTTC
CATSRNRDAAYEQYF
>.|TRBV20-1|TRBJ2-5|.
TGCAGTGCTAGTTTGGTGGAGACCCAGTACTTC
CSASLVETQYF
>.|TRBV5-1|TRBJ1-1|.
TGCGCCAGCAGCTTGGCCTCGGGAATGAACACTGAAGCTTTCTTT
CASSLASGMNTEAFF
>.|TRBV20-1|TRBJ1-5|few
TGCAGTGCTGACAATAGCAATCAGCCCCAGCATTTT
CSADNSNQPQHF
>TRBD2|TRBV9|TRBJ2-4|few
TGTGCCAGCAGCGTAGAAAGCGGGGTAAACATTCAGTACTTC
CASSVESGVNIQYF
>TRBD1|TRBV29-1|TRBJ2-7|.
TGCAGCGTTTGGGACAGATCCTACGAGCAGTACTTC
CSVWDRSYEQYF
>.|TRBV5-1|TRBJ2-1|many
TGCGCCAGCAGCTTGGAGGGGCCGAGCTCCTACAATGAGCAGTTCTTC
CASSLEGPSSYNEQFF
>.|TRBV12-3/TRBV12-4|TRBJ1-1|many
TGTGCTACTGTAGGTTACACTGAAGCTTTCTTT
CATVGYTEAFF
>.|TRBV7-9|TRBJ1-6|few
TGTGCCAGCAGCTCATCGGGGGCTGCACCCCTCCACTTT
CASSSSGAAPLHF
>.|TRBV21-1|TRBJ1-5|many
TGTGCCAGCAGCAATTTTGGGCAGGGCTGCAATCAGCCCCAGCATTTT
CASSNFGQGCNQPQHF
>TRBD1|TRBV5-1|TRBJ2-7|.
TGCGCCAGCAGCCCAGGGACAGGGTCGGGCGAGCAGTACTTC
CASSPGTGSGEQYF
>TRBD1|TRBV6-5|TRBJ1-2|few
TGTGCCAGCAGTTACTTCGGACAGGAGGATGGCTACACCTTC
CASSYFGQEDGYTF
>TRBD1|TRBV18|TRBJ2-7|.
TGTGCCAGCTCACCGGGACAGGGTTTCTTGCCCTACGAGCAGTACTTC
CASSPGQGFLPYEQYF